These 16 T cell receptor beta chains originate from one sample sequenced in a study of human T cells and chemical hapten exposure. Described time point: pre-sensitization, week 0. Treatment given: therapeutic diphenylcyclopropenone sensitization with weekly scalp DPC. Via MiXCR, TCRdb re-called the RACE reads, giving one row per CDR3 protein. Seen here are fewer than 150,000 distinct CDR3 sequences, about 14% observed once, and the top ten hold around 2.8%. The material sequenced was whole blood, taken in connection with sensitization to the hapten diphenylcyclopropenone (DPC). Receptors originate from a woman aged 18-35 years with alopecia areata. Some clones in this sample may be carry-over from other donors' samples.

V is TRBV18 and J is TRBJ2-5; D tentatively reads TRBD1 or TRBD2 (6 bases each). V lost 10 bases, J lost 4 bases, and 28 bases lay in between. In germline, CDR1 is KGHSH, CDR2 LQKENI. CDR3 size: 17 residues. DNA of the CDR3: TGTGCCACCCAAGATCCGTCTCCAGGGGCCGGGGGAGAGACCCAGTACTTC. This encodes CATQDPSPGAGGETQYF.

The chain recombines TRBV20-1 with TRBJ2-1, with 11 nucleotides matching TRBD2. The CDR3 spans 14 residues. The germline V gene encodes CDR1 DFQATT and CDR2 SNEGSKA (reference sequence). J lost 4 bases, V lost 5 bases, and 4 bases had no gene match. The CDR3 protein is CSAFLAGGYNEQFF. CDR3 bases: TGCAGTGCTTTTTTAGCGGGGGGGTACAATGAGCAGTTCTTC.

This clonotype was found many times. This chain connects TRBV7-8 to TRBJ1-1, with 7 nucleotides matching TRBD1. V shed 5 bases, J shed 3 bases, and the junction held 9 bases outside the gene matches. CDR1 is SGHVS and CDR2 is FQNEAQ in the germline V gene. The CDR3 covers 15 residues. CDR3 coding DNA: TGTGCCAGCAGCCTGCAGGCAGGGGGTGACACTGAAGCTTTCTTT. Protein sequence: CASSLQAGGDTEAFF. The variable domain in full, completed from reference TRBV7-8 and TRBJ1-1, reads GAGVSQSPRYKVAKRGQDVALRCDPISGHVSLFWYQQALGQGPEFLTYFQNEAQLDKSGLPSDRFFAERPEGSVSTLKIQRTQQEDSAVYLCASSLQAGGDTEAFFGQGTRLTVV.

CDR3 sequence reads: CASIGTGAQYTEAFF. The CDR3 DNA follows: TGTGCCAGCATAGGGACAGGGGCCCAGTACACTGAAGCTTTCTTT. V usage is TRBV5-5 and J usage is TRBJ1-1, with 10 nucleotides matching TRBD1. The CDR3 spans 15 residues. Germline V CDR1 and CDR2: SGHKS, YYEKEE (reference sequence). Germline trimming cut 6 bases from V and 3 bases from J; bases unmatched to any gene: 8.

This clonotype has more than one count but fewer than ten. CDR3 bases: TGTGCCAGCAGCACCGGGACGGTTAGCAATCAGCCCCAGCATTTT. Its translation: CASSTGTVSNQPQHF. This chain joins TRBV28 and TRBJ1-5, with D possibly matching TRBD1 (5 bases). In germline, CDR1 is MDHEN, CDR2 SYDVKM. Trimming stripped 6 bases from V and 0 bases from J, with 12 bases between. This CDR3 has 15 amino acids.

On this clonotype: Possible read error: a much larger clone is one base away. V and J are TRBV13 and TRBJ2-7; D possibly corresponds to TRBD2 (6 bases). The length of the CDR3 is 12 residues. Germline V gives CDR1 PRHDT, CDR2 FYEKMQ (reference sequence). CDR3: CASTIGGAEQDF. The CDR3 region has the DNA TGTGCCAGCACTATAGGCGGGGCCGAGCAGGACTTC.

In this sample, this clonotype turned up many times. The chain combines TRBV6-5 with TRBJ1-1; D not resolved. Deletions cut 2 bases from V and 0 bases from J, with 13 bases between. CDR1 and CDR2 from the germline V gene are MNHEY and SVGAGI. This CDR3 has 16 amino acids. The CDR3 sequence is CASSYSNRIMNTEAFF. In DNA form, the CDR3 reads TGTGCCAGCAGTTACAGCAACCGAATAATGAACACTGAAGCTTTCTTT.

There are many counts of this clonotype. The chain carries TRBV29-1 and TRBJ1-1; D unclear. This CDR3 is built from 17 residues. The germline V gene has CDR1 SQVTM and CDR2 ANQGSEA. Trimming left V 2 bases short and J 5 bases short, with 24 bases between. The CDR3 is CSVESQGGTRLRTEAFF. The CDR3 DNA reads as TGCAGCGTTGAAAGTCAAGGTGGAACTCGACTTCGGACTGAAGCTTTCTTT.

In this sample, this clonotype turned up many times. CDR3 bases: TGTGCCAGCCCGCGGAGGTTCGGCAATCAGCCCCAGCATTTT. Translated, it gives CASPRRFGNQPQHF. The gene calls are TRBV12-3 or TRBV12-4 and TRBJ1-5; D gene unclear. Trimming took off 8 bases at V and 2 bases at J, with 13 bases between the two ends. The CDR3 covers 14 residues.

Only a few counts were recorded for this clonotype. The chain employs TRBV28 and TRBJ1-1, with TRBD1 identical over 9 bases. J lost 14 bases, V lost 1 base, and 5 bases had no gene match. This CDR3 has 12 amino acids. Germline assignment: CDR1 MDHEN and CDR2 SYDVKM. The DNA of the CDR3 is TGTGCCAGCAGTTTATCCTACAGGGGGCAATTCTTT. It is translated as CASSLSYRGQFF.

This clonotype has more than one count but fewer than ten. The rearrangement joins TRBV11-2 to TRBJ1-2; no clear D gene. The germline V and J ends were trimmed by 4 bases and 0 bases, with 21 bases remaining between them. Germline V lookup: CDR1 SGHAT, CDR2 FQNNGV. The CDR3 length is 18 residues. The CDR3 DNA follows: TGTGCCAGCAGCTCCATTCTCGGCAGCCTCTTGTCTAACTATGGCTACACCTTC. It is translated as CASSSILGSLLSNYGYTF.

This clonotype was recorded a few times. This chain links TRBV28 with TRBJ1-2, with D uncertain. This CDR3 contains 13 residues. V was trimmed by 2 bases and J by 8 bases, leaving 12 bases between them. Germline loops: CDR1 MDHEN, CDR2 SYDVKM. DNA for the CDR3: TGTGCCAGCAGTTTAGGCGGGAATCGGGGCTACACCTTC. It codes for CASSLGGNRGYTF.

This chain uses TRBV9 with TRBJ2-2; D remains ambiguous. Germline V gene data show CDR1 as SGDLS and CDR2 as YYNGEE. This CDR3 region has 14 residues. Trimming cost V 2 bases and J 6 bases, with 11 bases left between them. The CDR3 bases are TGTGCCAGCAGCGTTCAGATGGTGGCCGGGGAGCTGTTTTTT. Its translation is CASSVQMVAGELFF.

This sequence joins TRBV11-1 and TRBJ1-4; D perhaps matches TRBD1 (6 bases). Deletions cut 5 bases from V and 4 bases from J, with 11 bases between. The CDR3 loop spans 14 amino acids. CDR1 is SGHAT, CDR2 FQDESV, per germline (reference sequence). The CDR3 loop is CASSTDSLNEKLFF. CDR3 coding DNA: TGTGCCAGCAGCACGGACAGCCTTAATGAAAAACTGTTTTTT.

This clonotype was seen many times. V gene TRBV2 combines with J gene TRBJ2-3; D perhaps matches TRBD1 (6 bases). The CDR3 contains 15 residues. Germline CDR1 is SNHLY and CDR2 is FYNNEI. Trimming stripped 6 bases from V and 0 bases from J, with 13 bases between. The CDR3 reads CASSPTGLSTDTQYF. In DNA form, the CDR3 reads TGTGCCAGCAGCCCGACAGGTCTCAGCACAGATACGCAGTATTTT.

The chain combines TRBV7-9 with TRBJ2-7, with TRBD1 identical over 8 bases. Germline trimming cut 4 bases from V and 6 bases from J; bases unmatched to any gene: 8. The V gene's germline CDR1 is SEHNR and CDR2 FQNEAQ (reference sequence). The CDR3 sequence is 14 residues long. CDR3 nucleotides: TGTGCCAGCAGCTCCCCGACAGGGGTATCCGAGCAGTACTTC. It encodes CASSSPTGVSEQYF.